The clone carrying this TCR beta chain was detected ten times or more. Its antigen is not known. The data belong to a study of T cells after yellow fever vaccination. Study-level background: Fractions of limited cellularity were prepared by means of SMART-Seq v4 Ultra Low Input.

Findings and caveats of the study: Overlap between CD4 and CD8 compartments was detected for a small share of clonotypes. Reappearing after the booster were most of the clones from primary vaccination (about 95% CD4, 70% to 90% CD8).

Germline CDR1 reads DFQATT; CDR2 reads SNEGSKA (reference sequence). V shed 3 bases and J 5 bases; nucleotides not matched to a gene: 5. This CDR3 contains 13 residues. TCRdb reprocessed the 5' RACE reads via MiXCR and lists one record per CDR3 protein. The table lists some 29,000 distinct CDR3 sequences, around 5% of them singletons. This sample comprised CD8+ T cells sorted from PBMCs, obtained 10 days after the yellow fever booster vaccination. V is TRBV20-1 and J is TRBJ1-1; 8 bases agree with TRBD1. This TCR came from a young man who received the YFV17D yellow fever vaccine. This CDR3 is CSASQGAVTEAFF. The CDR3 nucleotides read TGCAGTGCTAGTCAGGGGGCGGTAACTGAAGCTTTCTTT.